These 28 T cell receptor beta chains originate from one sample sequenced in a study of T cell responses to AZD1222 COVID-19 vaccine (dated by TCRdb to about 2021). The time point tag for this specimen amounts to: baseline before first vaccination. Libraries came from the immunoSEQ multiplex PCR assay. This is the immuneACCESS table as TCRdb keeps it, with only in-frame sequences that have V and J called. A part of the clones is gone; compared with another copy, unresolved V genes explain less than half, and the rest is unexplained. In this sample the table shows over 150,000 clones, approximately 92% of which occur a single time. Of the sample, 10% is held by the ten largest clones. The sequencing here drew on peripheral blood, taken on day 0 of AZD1222 vaccination. The origin of the receptors is an adult in good health.

The genes are TRBV29-1 and TRBJ1-2; D ambiguous. The germline V and J ends were trimmed by 3 bases and 4 bases, with 12 bases remaining between them. Germline assignment: CDR1 SQVTM and CDR2 ANQGSEA. The CDR3 sequence is 13 residues long. The CDR3 sequence: CSVDRGAIYGYTF. CDR3 DNA: TGCAGCGTTGACCGCGGAGCGATCTATGGCTACACCTTC.

The rearrangement uses TRBV6-5 and TRBJ1-1; D not resolved. V shed 2 bases and J shed 2 bases, with 6 bases lying between them. Germline loops: CDR1 MNHEY, CDR2 SVGAGI. This CDR3 is 13 amino acids long. CDR3 DNA: TGTGCCAGCAGTTACAACACAAACACTGAAGCTTTCTTT. Protein: CASSYNTNTEAFF.

The chain links TRBV5-4 to TRBJ2-7; 7 positions agree with TRBD2. There are 11 residues in the CDR3. V was clipped by 4 bases and J by 8 bases; unmatched bases: 3. The germline V gene encodes CDR1 SGHNT and CDR2 YYREEE (reference sequence). CDR3 bases: TGTGCCAGCAGCGCCGGGGGGAAGCAGTACGTC. This gives the protein CASSAGGKQYV.

The chain carries TRBV15 and TRBJ2-3; 10 bases agree with TRBD2. V shed 0 bases, J shed 4 bases, and the junction held 7 bases outside the gene matches. The germline V gene encodes CDR1 LNHNV and CDR2 YYDKDF (reference sequence). The CDR3 loop spans 17 amino acids. The CDR3 spells CATSRDSAGGPPDTQYF. DNA for the CDR3: TGTGCCACCAGCAGAGATTCAGCGGGAGGGCCCCCAGATACGCAGTATTTT.

The chain links TRBV19 to TRBJ2-1, with 15 positions matching TRBD2. The J segment lost 8 bases and the V segment lost 5 bases, leaving 7 bases of the junction unmatched. The CDR3 contains 16 residues. Germline values: CDR1 LNHDA, CDR2 SQIVND (reference sequence). CDR3 DNA sequence: TGTGCCAGTAGTCCAGGACTAGCGGGAGGGTCAGATGAGCAGTTCTTC. This codes for CASSPGLAGGSDEQFF.

The V gene is TRBV6-5, the J gene TRBJ1-2; 8 nucleotides line up with TRBD1. Germline V lookup: CDR1 MNHEY, CDR2 SVGAGI. V gave up 6 bases and J gave up 5 bases; unmatched junction bases: 8. This CDR3 is built from 14 residues. CDR3 bases: TGTGCCAGCAGCTTCACAGGGGGGAGATATGGCTACACCTTC. Its translation is CASSFTGGRYGYTF.

The J gene is TRBJ2-2, the V gene TRBV7-9; D unresolved. Trimming shortened V by 4 bases and J by 0 bases, and 12 bases separated the two germline ends. Germline assignment: CDR1 SEHNR and CDR2 FQNEAQ (reference sequence). The length of the CDR3 is 16 residues. The chain's CDR3 is CASSSTTEANTGELFF. Here the CDR3 DNA reads TGTGCCAGCAGCTCAACGACCGAAGCGAACACCGGGGAGCTGTTTTTT.

The J gene is TRBJ1-4, the V gene TRBV5-1; D is unclear. The CDR3 has 14 residues. The germline V gene has CDR1 SGHRS and CDR2 YFSETQ. V shed 4 bases and J shed 7 bases, with 14 bases lying between them. CDR3 loop: CASSPDGTGEKLFF. DNA of the CDR3: TGCGCCAGCAGCCCGGATGGAACCGGTGAAAAACTGTTTTTT.

The rearrangement uses TRBV2 and TRBJ2-3; 7 bases are shared with TRBD1. The CDR3 has 18 amino acids. Germline V gives CDR1 SNHLY, CDR2 FYNNEI. The V and J ends lost 3 bases and 1 base, in that order; junction bases with no gene match: 13. CDR3 DNA sequence: TGTGCCAGCAGTGATACCTTACAGGGGATGGCCGGCACAGATACGCAGTATTTT. Translating it yields CASSDTLQGMAGTDTQYF.

This clone was detected once. The chain carries TRBV7-9 and TRBJ1-1, with D hard to call. The CDR3 totals 13 residues. Trimming removed 0 bases at V and 6 bases at J, with 8 bases between. Germline values: CDR1 SEHNR, CDR2 FQNEAQ (reference sequence). The CDR3 region is CASSLALLPEAFF. The CDR3, as DNA: TGTGCCAGCAGCTTAGCACTATTACCTGAAGCTTTCTTT.

The CDR3 spells CASSLGIMGAGELFF. The CDR3 DNA reads as TGCGCCAGCAGCTTGGGAATTATGGGGGCCGGGGAGCTGTTTTTT. The chain joins TRBV5-1 to TRBJ2-2; D may be TRBD1 or TRBD2 (5 bases each). The CDR3 extends over 15 amino acids. Germline lookup yields CDR1 SGHRS and CDR2 YFSETQ. Trimming took 0 bases from V and 6 from J, leaving 12 bases between them.

In DNA, the CDR3 is TGTGCCAGCACCCCCCCACCGGGGACCCAGTACTTC. Residues: CASTPPPGTQYF. The rearrangement joins TRBV6-5 to TRBJ2-5; D remains ambiguous. V lost 7 bases to trimming and J lost 7 bases, with 13 bases between them. The CDR3 is 12 amino acids. The germline gives CDR1 MNHEY, CDR2 SVGAGI.

The chain uses TRBV28 and TRBJ1-5, with D unresolved. With 6 bases removed from V and 0 bases from J, the gap between germline ends came to 3 bases. The CDR3 runs 12 residues. The V gene's germline CDR1 is MDHEN and CDR2 SYDVKM. CDR3 in DNA: TGTGCCAGCAGGGTTAGCAATCAGCCCCAGCATTTT. It translates to CASRVSNQPQHF.

This rearrangement joins TRBV6-5 to TRBJ1-5; D unclear. The length of the CDR3 is 12 residues. CDR1 and CDR2 (germline): MNHEY, SVGAGI. V lost 8 bases and J 6 bases, leaving 11 bases between the germline ends. The DNA for the CDR3 is TGTGCCAGCGGGCATCTATCTCAGCCCCAGCATTTT. This gives the protein CASGHLSQPQHF.

This clone came up once. The rearrangement uses TRBV6-1 and TRBJ1-4; 8 bases align to TRBD1. Trimming removed 3 bases from V and 5 bases from J; junction bases left unmatched: 5. Per the germline V gene, CDR1 is MNHNS and CDR2 is SASEGT. The CDR3 totals 15 residues. CDR3 sequence: CASSDRTGRNEKLFF. The CDR3, as DNA: TGTGCCAGCAGTGACCGGACAGGGCGAAATGAAAAACTGTTTTTT.

The V gene is TRBV29-1, the J gene TRBJ2-3; the D is unclear. The germline V and J ends were trimmed by 2 bases and 5 bases, with 14 bases remaining between them. This CDR3 is 14 amino acids long. Germline CDR1 reads SQVTM; CDR2 reads ANQGSEA. This chain's CDR3 is CSVETLGWGDTQYF. CDR3 DNA: TGCAGCGTTGAAACCTTGGGTTGGGGAGATACGCAGTATTTT.

The chain employs TRBV15 and TRBJ2-5, with TRBD1 as a possible D gene (6 bases). This CDR3 comprises 14 residues. The V and J ends lost 0 bases and 3 bases respectively, with 8 bases between them. CDR1 is LNHNV, CDR2 YYDKDF, per germline (reference sequence). The CDR3 DNA is TGTGCCACCAGCAGAGATCGGGACAAAGAGACCCAGTACTTC. This codes for CATSRDRDKETQYF. Full variable domain (outside the CDR3, taken from reference TRBV15 and TRBJ2-5): DAMVIQNPRYQVTQFGKPVTLSCSQTLNHNVMYWYQQKSSQAPKLLFHYYDKDFNNEADTPDNFQSRRPNTSFCFLDIRSPGLGDTAMYLCATSRDRDKETQYFGPGTRLLVL.

Here the CDR3 DNA reads TGTGCCAGTAGTTCCAACCCCACAGTAAGAATCTATGGCTACACCTTC. It encodes CASSSNPTVRIYGYTF. The rearrangement joins TRBV19 to TRBJ1-2, with unresolved D. The CDR3 sequence is 16 residues long. Germline V gene lookup returns CDR1 LNHDA and CDR2 SQIVND (reference sequence). V shed 5 bases and J shed 4 bases, with 20 bases lying between them.

V and J are TRBV27 and TRBJ1-2; D perhaps matches TRBD1 (6 bases). CDR3 length: 15 amino acids. Germline CDR1 reads MNHEY; CDR2 reads SMNVEV (reference sequence). The V gene lost 2 bases and the J gene lost 3 bases, with 13 bases spanning the gap. The CDR3 bases are TGTGCCAGCAGTTTACGGGGACATAGGGACTATGGCTACACCTTC. This translates into CASSLRGHRDYGYTF.

The rearrangement uses TRBV4-1 and TRBJ1-1, with 7 bases lining up with TRBD1. After removal of 3 bases from V and 7 bases from J, the junction contained 8 bases not matched to a gene. CDR3 length: 14 residues. Germline CDR1 and CDR2: MGHRA and YSYEKL. This CDR3 reads CASSHSGTANEAFF. The CDR3 region has the DNA TGCGCCAGCAGCCATTCCGGGACAGCTAATGAAGCTTTCTTT.

This clone was seen only a few times. The rearrangement links TRBV19 to TRBJ2-3; TRBD2 might be the D (6 bases). V was shortened by 4 bases and J by 0 bases, with 17 bases between the two germline ends. CDR1 LNHDA and CDR2 SQIVND come from the germline V gene (reference sequence). This CDR3 region has 17 residues. CDR3 residues: CASSTTGPRGSTDTQYF. In nucleotides, the CDR3 is TGTGCCAGTAGTACCACCGGGCCCCGGGGGAGCACAGATACGCAGTATTTT.

The chain has TRBV7-9 and TRBJ1-2, with no clear D. The CDR3 contains 16 residues. Germline values: CDR1 SEHNR, CDR2 FQNEAQ (reference sequence). Trimming left V 5 bases short and J 5 bases short, with 21 bases between. The CDR3 sequence: CASSAARGRLGYGYTF. CDR3 bases: TGTGCCAGCAGCGCTGCACGAGGACGGCTCGGGTATGGCTACACCTTC.

This clone was observed a single time. The chain couples TRBV27 to TRBJ1-2, with D perhaps matching TRBD1 (6 bases). The germline CDR1 and CDR2 sequences are MNHEY and SMNVEV (reference sequence). The CDR3 contains 16 residues. Trimming took off 5 bases at V and 7 bases at J, with 23 bases between the two ends. In DNA, the CDR3 is TGTGCCAGCAGTCATTCGGGGGCAGGGGCCGCCAGTGGCTACACCTTC. It encodes CASSHSGAGAASGYTF.

The chain links TRBV7-2 to TRBJ1-1; D gene ambiguous. V gave up 2 bases and J gave up 3 bases, with 4 bases separating them. The CDR3 totals 12 residues. Germline V gene lookup returns CDR1 SGHTA and CDR2 FQGNSA. In DNA, the CDR3 is TGTGCCAGCAGCTTAAAGTACACTGAAGCTTTCTTT. Translating gives CASSLKYTEAFF.

J is TRBJ1-6 and V is TRBV5-1, with a possible D match to TRBD1 (5 bases). Trimming shortened V by 4 bases and J by 9 bases, and 17 bases separated the two germline ends. Germline CDR1 reads SGHRS; CDR2 reads YFSETQ. The CDR3 loop spans 15 amino acids. The CDR3 loop reads CASSPGPREGSPLHF. The CDR3 coding sequence is TGCGCCAGCAGCCCGGGGCCCAGGGAAGGTTCACCCCTCCACTTT.

The chain employs TRBV11-1 and TRBJ2-1; D is unclear. The ends were cut back, 3 bases at V and 4 bases at J, with 10 bases in the middle. The CDR3 loop spans 14 amino acids. Germline V CDR1 and CDR2: SGHAT, FQDESV (reference sequence). The CDR3 DNA reads TGTGCCAGCAGCTTTTCCCCAGCTTACAATGAGCAGTTCTTC. The encoded protein is CASSFSPAYNEQFF.

The chain recombines TRBV19 with TRBJ1-2; 8 bases map to TRBD1. Per germline, CDR1 LNHDA and CDR2 SQIVND (reference sequence). This CDR3 comprises 15 residues. Trimming took 6 bases from V and 0 from J; bases not matched to a gene: 6. This chain's CDR3 is CASRADRGSNYGYTF. The CDR3 bases are TGTGCCAGTAGAGCCGACAGGGGATCTAACTATGGCTACACCTTC.

For the CDR3, the DNA is TGTGCCAGCAGGACCGGGACAGGGAGGACCGGGGAGCTGTTTTTT. As protein: CASRTGTGRTGELFF. This chain uses TRBV7-2 with TRBJ2-2, with TRBD1 matching 9 bases. The CDR3 has 15 residues. V gave up 6 bases and J gave up 5 bases; unmatched junction bases: 7. Germline CDR1 and CDR2: SGHTA and FQGNSA. Filled out from reference TRBV7-2 and TRBJ2-2, the complete variable domain reads GAGVSQSPSNKVTEKGKDVELRCDPISGHTALYWYRQSLGQGLEFLIYFQGNSAPDKSGLPSDRFSAERTGGSVSTLTIQRTQQEDSAVYLCASRTGTGRTGELFFGEGSRLTVL.